The entry that follows covers one T cell receptor beta chain sequence. Its antigen is unknown. This sample is part of a study of shared clonotypes between healthy human individuals. Study background: Each donor's CD8 memory used one plate, CD8 naive two, each CD4 subset three. Overall study findings and caveats: Naive subsets usually exceeded memory subsets in estimated richness.

All donors were healthy HIV-negative adults lacking recent acute infections or vaccinations. The input for sorted-subset replicate PCRs was around 0.2 ug DNA, 25,000 to 35,000 T cell genomes. The method was immunoSEQ multiplex PCR; TCRdb's version includes in-frame clones alone and lacks a portion of them. In the table there are some 2,000,000 clones, 90% to 95% of which are singletons. Sequenced material: naive CD4+ T cells sorted from blood. As to subset: CD45RA+ positively selected. This TCR was recovered from a man younger than 30 in good health.

The CDR3 region is CASSQTSASLDEQFF. The CDR3 DNA follows: TGTGCCAGCTCACAGACTAGCGCCTCTTTGGATGAGCAGTTCTTC. The gene calls are TRBV18 and TRBJ2-1; 8 bases agree with TRBD2. J was trimmed by 8 bases and V by 4 bases; bases with no gene match: 10. There are 15 residues in the CDR3. The germline CDR1 and CDR2 sequences are KGHSH and LQKENI.